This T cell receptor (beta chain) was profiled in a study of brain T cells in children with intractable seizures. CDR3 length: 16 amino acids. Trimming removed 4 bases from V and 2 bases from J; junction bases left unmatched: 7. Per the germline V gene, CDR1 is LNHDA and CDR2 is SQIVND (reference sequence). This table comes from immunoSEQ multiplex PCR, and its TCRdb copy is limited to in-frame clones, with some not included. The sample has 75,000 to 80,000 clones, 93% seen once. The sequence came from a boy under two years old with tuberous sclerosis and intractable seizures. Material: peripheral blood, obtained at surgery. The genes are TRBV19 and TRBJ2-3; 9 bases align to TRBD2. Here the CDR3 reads CASSRRSSGNTDTQYF. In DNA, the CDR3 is TGTGCCAGTAGTAGGAGGTCTAGCGGGAACACAGATACGCAGTATTTT.